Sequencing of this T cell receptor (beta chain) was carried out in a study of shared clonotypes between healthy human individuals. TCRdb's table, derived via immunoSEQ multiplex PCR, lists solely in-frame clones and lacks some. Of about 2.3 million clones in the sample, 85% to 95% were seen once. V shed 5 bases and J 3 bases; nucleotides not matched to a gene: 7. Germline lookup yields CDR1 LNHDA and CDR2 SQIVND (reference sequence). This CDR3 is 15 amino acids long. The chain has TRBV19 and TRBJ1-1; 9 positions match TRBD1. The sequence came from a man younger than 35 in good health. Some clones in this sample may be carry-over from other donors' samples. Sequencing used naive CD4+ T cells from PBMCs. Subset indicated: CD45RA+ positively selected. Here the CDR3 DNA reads TGTGCCAGTAGTTCCGACAGGGGGTTTTACACTGAAGCTTTCTTT. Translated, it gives CASSSDRGFYTEAFF.